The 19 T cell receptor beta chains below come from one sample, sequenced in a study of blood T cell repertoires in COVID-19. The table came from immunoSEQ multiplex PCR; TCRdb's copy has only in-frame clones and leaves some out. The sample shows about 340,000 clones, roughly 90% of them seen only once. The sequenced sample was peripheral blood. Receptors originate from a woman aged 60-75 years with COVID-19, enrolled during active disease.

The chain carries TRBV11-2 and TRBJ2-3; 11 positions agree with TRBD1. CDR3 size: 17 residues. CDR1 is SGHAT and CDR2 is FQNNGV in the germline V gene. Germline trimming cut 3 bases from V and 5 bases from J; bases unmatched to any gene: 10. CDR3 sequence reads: CASSFSSPGQGGDTQYF. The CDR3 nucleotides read TGTGCCAGCAGCTTTAGTAGTCCGGGACAGGGGGGAGATACGCAGTATTTT.

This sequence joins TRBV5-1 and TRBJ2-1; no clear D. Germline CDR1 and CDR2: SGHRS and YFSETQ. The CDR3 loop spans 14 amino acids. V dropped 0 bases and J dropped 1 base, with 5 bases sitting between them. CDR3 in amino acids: CASSLEQSYNEQFF. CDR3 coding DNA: TGCGCCAGCAGCTTGGAACAATCCTACAATGAGCAGTTCTTC.

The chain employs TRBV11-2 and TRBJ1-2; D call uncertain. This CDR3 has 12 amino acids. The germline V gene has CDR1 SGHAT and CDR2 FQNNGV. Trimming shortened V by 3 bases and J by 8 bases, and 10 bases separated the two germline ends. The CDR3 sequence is CASSFGEKGYTF. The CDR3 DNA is TGTGCCAGCAGCTTCGGGGAAAAGGGCTACACCTTC. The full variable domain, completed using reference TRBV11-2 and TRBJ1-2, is EAGVAQSPRYKIIEKRQSVAFWCNPISGHATLYWYQQILGQGPKLLIQFQNNGVVDDSQLPKDRFSAERLKGVDSTLKIQPAKLEDSAVYLCASSFGEKGYTFGSGTRLTVV.

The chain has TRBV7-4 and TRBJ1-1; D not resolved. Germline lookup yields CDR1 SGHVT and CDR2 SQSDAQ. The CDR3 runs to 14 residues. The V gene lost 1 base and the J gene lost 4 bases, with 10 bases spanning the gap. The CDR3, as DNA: TGTGCCAGCAGCTTAGTAATCCGGGGCACTGAAGCTTTCTTT. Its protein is CASSLVIRGTEAFF.

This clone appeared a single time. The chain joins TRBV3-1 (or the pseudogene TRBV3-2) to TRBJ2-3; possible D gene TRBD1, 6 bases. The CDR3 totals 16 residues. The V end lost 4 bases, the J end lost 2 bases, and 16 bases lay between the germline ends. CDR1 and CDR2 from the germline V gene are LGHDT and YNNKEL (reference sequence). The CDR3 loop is CASSLGGSLYTDTQYF. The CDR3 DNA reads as TGTGCCAGCAGCCTAGGGGGTAGTTTGTACACAGATACGCAGTATTTT.

CDR3 sequence (DNA): TGCGCCAGCAGCCCGGAACCACAGGGAACGAACACTGAAGCTTTCTTT. Translation gives CASSPEPQGTNTEAFF. This chain links TRBV5-1 with TRBJ1-1; tentatively, D is TRBD1 (6 bases). Deletions cut 4 bases from V and 1 base from J, with 17 bases between. The CDR3 length is 16 residues. Looked up from germline, CDR1 is SGHRS and CDR2 is YFSETQ.

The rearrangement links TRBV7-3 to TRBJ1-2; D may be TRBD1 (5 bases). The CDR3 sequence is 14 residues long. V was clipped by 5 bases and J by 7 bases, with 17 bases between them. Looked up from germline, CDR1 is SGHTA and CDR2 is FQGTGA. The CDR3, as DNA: TGTGCCAGCAGCCCAACTGGGGCAGGGTCTGGCTACACCTTC. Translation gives CASSPTGAGSGYTF.

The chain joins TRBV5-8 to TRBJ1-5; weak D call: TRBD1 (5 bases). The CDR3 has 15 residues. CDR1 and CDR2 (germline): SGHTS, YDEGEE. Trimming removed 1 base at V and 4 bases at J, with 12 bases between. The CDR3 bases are TGTGCCAGCAGCTTGTTAACGACAGAAAATCAGCCCCAGCATTTT. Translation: CASSLLTTENQPQHF.

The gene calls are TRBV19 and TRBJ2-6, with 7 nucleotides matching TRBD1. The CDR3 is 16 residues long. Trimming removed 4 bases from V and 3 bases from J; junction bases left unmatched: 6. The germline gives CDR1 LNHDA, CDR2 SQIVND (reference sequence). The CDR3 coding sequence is TGTGCCAGTAGTAGAAGCCGGGACAGTGGGGCCAACGTCCTGACTTTC. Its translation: CASSRSRDSGANVLTF.

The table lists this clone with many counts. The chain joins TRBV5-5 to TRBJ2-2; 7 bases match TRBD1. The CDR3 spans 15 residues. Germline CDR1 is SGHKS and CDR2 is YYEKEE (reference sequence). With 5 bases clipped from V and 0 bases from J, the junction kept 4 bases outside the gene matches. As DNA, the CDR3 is TGTGCCAGCAGTTACGGGACAGCGAACACCGGGGAGCTGTTTTTT. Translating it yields CASSYGTANTGELFF.

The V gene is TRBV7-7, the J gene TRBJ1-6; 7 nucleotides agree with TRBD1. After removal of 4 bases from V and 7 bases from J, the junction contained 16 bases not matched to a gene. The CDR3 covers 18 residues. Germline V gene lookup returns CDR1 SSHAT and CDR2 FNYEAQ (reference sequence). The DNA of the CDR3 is TGTGCCAGCAGCTCTAAGACCCCGGGGACAGCCGCAAATTCACCCCTCCACTTT. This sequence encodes CASSSKTPGTAANSPLHF.

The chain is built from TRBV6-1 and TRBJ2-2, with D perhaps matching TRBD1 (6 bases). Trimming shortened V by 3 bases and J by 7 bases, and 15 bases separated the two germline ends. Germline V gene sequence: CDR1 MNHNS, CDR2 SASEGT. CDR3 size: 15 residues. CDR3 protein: CASSDTRTDYGELFF. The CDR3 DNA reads TGTGCCAGCAGTGATACTCGGACAGACTACGGGGAGCTGTTTTTT.

CDR3 sequence: CASLNLGTGQSSYNEQFF. The CDR3 DNA is TGTGCCAGCCTTAACCTCGGGACAGGGCAAAGCTCCTACAATGAGCAGTTCTTC. The genes are TRBV28 and TRBJ2-1; the match to TRBD1 covers 9 bases. CDR3 length: 18 residues. Germline CDR1 and CDR2: MDHEN and SYDVKM. V trimming: 8 bases; J trimming: 0 bases; junction bases outside the gene matches: 14.

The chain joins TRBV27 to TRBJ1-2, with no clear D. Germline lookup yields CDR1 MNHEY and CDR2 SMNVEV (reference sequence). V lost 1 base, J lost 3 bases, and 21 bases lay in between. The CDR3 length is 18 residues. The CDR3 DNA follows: TGTGCCAGCAGTTTATACTTGAAGAACTTGAGAGTACACTATGGCTACACCTTC. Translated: CASSLYLKNLRVHYGYTF.

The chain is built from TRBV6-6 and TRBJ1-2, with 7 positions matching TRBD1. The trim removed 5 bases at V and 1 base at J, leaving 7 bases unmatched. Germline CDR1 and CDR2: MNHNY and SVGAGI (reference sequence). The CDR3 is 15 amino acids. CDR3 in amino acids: CASSTGTADNYGYTF. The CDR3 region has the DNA TGTGCCAGCAGTACTGGGACAGCAGATAACTATGGCTACACCTTC.

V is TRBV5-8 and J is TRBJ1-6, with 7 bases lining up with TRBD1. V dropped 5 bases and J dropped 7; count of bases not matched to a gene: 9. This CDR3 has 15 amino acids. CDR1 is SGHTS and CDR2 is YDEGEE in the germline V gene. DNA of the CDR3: TGTGCCAGCAGGGCAGGGGGGCGCGAGAATTCACCCCTCCACTTT. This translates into CASRAGGRENSPLHF. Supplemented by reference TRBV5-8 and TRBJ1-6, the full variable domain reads EAGVTQSPTHLIKTRGQQATLRCSPISGHTSVYWYQQALGLGLQFLLWYDEGEERNRGNFPPRFSGRQFPNYSSELNVNALELEDSALYLCASRAGGRENSPLHFGNGTRLTVT.

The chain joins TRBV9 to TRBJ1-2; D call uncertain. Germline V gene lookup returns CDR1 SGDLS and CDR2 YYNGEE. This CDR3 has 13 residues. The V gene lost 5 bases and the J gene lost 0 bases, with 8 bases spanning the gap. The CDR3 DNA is TGTGCCAGCAGGGCTACAGCTAACTATGGCTACACCTTC. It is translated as CASRATANYGYTF.

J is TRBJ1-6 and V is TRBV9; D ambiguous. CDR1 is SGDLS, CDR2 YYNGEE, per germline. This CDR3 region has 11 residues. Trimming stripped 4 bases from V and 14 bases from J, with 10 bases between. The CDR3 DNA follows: TGTGCCAGCAGCACGGGTGAGGCCCTCCACTTT. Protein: CASSTGEALHF.

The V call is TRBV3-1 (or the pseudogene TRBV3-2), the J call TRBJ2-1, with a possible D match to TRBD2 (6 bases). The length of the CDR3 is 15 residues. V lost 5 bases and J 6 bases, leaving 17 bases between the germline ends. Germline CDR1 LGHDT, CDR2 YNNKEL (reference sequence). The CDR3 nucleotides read TGTGCCAGCAGCTCCGTCGAGGAGGGTCTCAATGAGCAGTTCTTC. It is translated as CASSSVEEGLNEQFF.